This TCR beta chain derives from a study of molecular identifiers for immune sequencing clone quantification. Study-wide context: For replicates, RNA isolated from roughly 21,000 or 96,000 naive CD8 cells was divided into five portions, of which four were sequenced.

The V and J ends lost 1 base and 3 bases, in that order; junction bases with no gene match: 4. Germline values: CDR1 SEHNR, CDR2 FQNEAQ (reference sequence). The CDR3 is 15 residues long. It was from around 20,000 to 990,000 sorted cells, with 10%, 30% or 50% RNA, that naive CD8 libraries came. A CD8+CD4-CCR7+CD45RA+ phenotype served as the sorting definition for naive CD8 T cells. Library preparation followed earlier protocols using designated TCR primers. TCRdb called the PCR reads again in MiXCR, with one record for every CDR3 protein. In the table there are about 510,000 distinct CDR3 sequences, 25% of which are singletons.

The sequence came from a human donor in good health. Some libraries in this study had Jurkat cell RNA spiked in. The sequencing input was naive CD8+ T cells from blood, with Jurkat cell RNA spiked in. Subset noted: FACS-sorted CD8+CD4-CCR7+CD45RA+ naive T cells. The J gene is TRBJ2-3, the V gene TRBV7-9; TRBD2 agrees at 7 bases. CDR3 nucleotide sequence: TGTGCCAGCAGCTTAGGTGGGGGGGAGACAGATACGCAGTATTTT. Its protein product is CASSLGGGETDTQYF.